A selection of T cell receptor beta chains follows, all from one sample in a study of cytomegalovirus exposure and HLA in healthy donors. Assay used: immunoSEQ multiplex PCR; TCRdb lists only in-frame clones, some missing. This sample has tens of thousands of clones, with 93% found just once. The sequencing sample was made of PBMCs. The receptor source for this set is a man between 18 and 35 years old in good health and CMV-seronegative. Each CDR3 is given with its conserved first and last residue. The D gene is left open where the match is weak. Expanded clones are given a class, and other clones once, few, many or no size at all.

CDR3nt | CDR3aa | j_gene | len | d_gene | abundance | v_gene
TGCGCCAGCAGCTTGGCTCGAGCGGGAGCGTACCATGAGCAGTTCTTC | CASSLARAGAYHEQFF | TRBJ2-1 | 16 | TRBD2 | . | TRBV5-1
TGTGCCTGGAGTCCTCGGACAGGGGGCCAAAACTACTTC | CAWSPRTGGQNYF | TRBJ2-5 | 13 | TRBD1 | . | TRBV30
TGTGCCAGCAGCCTTCGACAGGCTAACTATGGCTACACCTTC | CASSLRQANYGYTF | TRBJ1-2 | 14 | . | . | TRBV7-2
TGTGCCAGCAGACAATTAGACAGGGGTTATGATGGCTACACCTTC | CASRQLDRGYDGYTF | TRBJ1-2 | 15 | TRBD1 | . | TRBV6-5
TGTGCCACCAGCAGAGAGGGGGGAGTGAGGGACACTGAAGCTTTCTTT | CATSREGGVRDTEAFF | TRBJ1-1 | 16 | . | . | TRBV15
TGCGCCAGCAGCCAAGATACTGTAGCCTATGGCTACACCTTC | CASSQDTVAYGYTF | TRBJ1-2 | 14 | . | . | TRBV4-3
TGTGCCAGCAGCGTAGCGAACAGGGGGCTCGGTGAGCAGTTCTTC | CASSVANRGLGEQFF | TRBJ2-1 | 15 | TRBD1 | . | TRBV9
TGTGCCAGCAGCTTAAGGACAGGGGGCGTCCTAACTGAAGCTTTCTTT | CASSLRTGGVLTEAFF | TRBJ1-1 | 16 | TRBD1 | once | TRBV11-2
TGTGCCAGCAGTTTACAGGGGAGCCAGCCCCAGCATTTT | CASSLQGSQPQHF | TRBJ1-5 | 13 | TRBD1 | once | TRBV2
TGTGCCAGCAGTTTAAATGACAGGAGCCCTGCTGAAGCTTTCTTT | CASSLNDRSPAEAFF | TRBJ1-1 | 15 | . | . | TRBV27
TGCAGCGGACTCGTCGGAGGTTGGTCAGATACGCAGTATTTT | CSGLVGGWSDTQYF | TRBJ2-3 | 14 | . | . | TRBV29-1
TGCAGTGCTACCTACGAGCGGGACGGGTTCTTC | CSATYERDGFF | TRBJ2-1 | 11 | TRBD2 | . | TRBV20-1
TGTGCCAGCAGCTTAGGAGTCCAGGGCCGGGATGAGCAGTTCTTC | CASSLGVQGRDEQFF | TRBJ2-1 | 15 | . | . | TRBV7-9
TGTGCCAGCAGCCTTGGTGCAGGGGGATCGAAACTGTTTTTT | CASSLGAGGSKLFF | TRBJ1-4 | 14 | TRBD1 | . | TRBV9
TGTGCCAGCAGCCCCCGAGGGTGGGCAGTTTTAAACTATGGCTACACCTTC | CASSPRGWAVLNYGYTF | TRBJ1-2 | 17 | . | . | TRBV7-9
TGTGCCAGCAGCCCCACTAGCGGGAACCCCTACGAGCAGTACTTC | CASSPTSGNPYEQYF | TRBJ2-7 | 15 | TRBD2 | once | TRBV7-6
TGTGCCACCACCCCGACAGGGACGGGAGGCTACACCTTC | CATTPTGTGGYTF | TRBJ1-2 | 13 | TRBD1 | . | TRBV6-1
TGTGCCAGCAGCTTCAACACACAGGGTATCCATGGCTACACCTTC | CASSFNTQGIHGYTF | TRBJ1-2 | 15 | . | . | TRBV7-8
TGTGCCAGCAGCCCTCTGCGGGGGAGCTCCTATAATTCACCCCTCCACTTT | CASSPLRGSSYNSPLHF | TRBJ1-6 | 17 | . | . | TRBV11-2
TGTGCCATCAGTCCGGGACAGGGTATCAATGGCTACACCTTC | CAISPGQGINGYTF | TRBJ1-2 | 14 | TRBD1 | . | TRBV10-3
TGTGCCAGCTCACCGTCTACAGGGGGCCACACTGAAGCTTTCTTT | CASSPSTGGHTEAFF | TRBJ1-1 | 15 | TRBD1 | few | TRBV18
TGTGCCACCAGCAGGGACAGTCAAGAGACCCAGTACTTC | CATSRDSQETQYF | TRBJ2-5 | 13 | . | . | TRBV15
TGTGCCAGCAGTTTTTCGACACCAACGGGATCTTATAATTCACCCCTCCACTTT | CASSFSTPTGSYNSPLHF | TRBJ1-6 | 18 | . | . | TRBV27